The rows below give T cell receptor beta chains drawn from one sample of a study of blood T cell repertoires in COVID-19. TCRdb's table, derived via immunoSEQ multiplex PCR, lists solely in-frame clones and lacks some. Here the sample spans hundreds of thousands of clones, around 79% being singletons. Sequencing input: peripheral blood. The receptors here all came from a woman of 80 years or more with acute or convalescent COVID-19. Both conserved end residues are part of each CDR3. D genes are given only for firm matches. Where a row states a size, it is once, few, many or the class of an expanded clone; other rows omit it.

v_gene	j_gene	d_gene	abundance	CDR3nt	CDR3aa
TRBV21-1	TRBJ1-2	NA	once	TGTGCCAGCAGCAACTGTATCTACTATGGCTACACCTTC	CASSNCIYYGYTF
TRBV6-5	TRBJ2-5	NA	NA	TGTGCCGTTTCGGGAAGGGAGACCCAGTACTTC	CAVSGRETQYF
TRBV6-1	TRBJ1-5	NA	NA	TGTGCCAGCAGTGGGGCTCGAGGGCGCGGAGGTCAGCCCCAGCATTTT	CASSGARGRGGQPQHF
TRBV25-1	TRBJ1-1	TRBD1	NA	TGTGCCAGCAGTCCCCCGAGGGGGCGGAACACTGAAGCTTTCTTT	CASSPPRGRNTEAFF
TRBV13	TRBJ2-7	TRBD1	NA	TGTGCCAGCAGCTACAGACAGGGCGTGGGGGAGCAGTACTTC	CASSYRQGVGEQYF
TRBV18	TRBJ2-2	TRBD2	few	TGTGCCAGCTCAACGACTAGCGGGGGGACCCACACCGGGGAGCTGTTTTTT	CASSTTSGGTHTGELFF
TRBV6-5	TRBJ1-6	NA	NA	TGTGCCGGAAGAGGTGAAGGCAAAACACCCCTCCACTTT	CAGRGEGKTPLHF
TRBV2	TRBJ2-3	NA	few	TGTGCCAGCAGTGTGTTTAGCTCAGATACGCAGTATTTT	CASSVFSSDTQYF
TRBV4-2	TRBJ2-7	NA	NA	TGTGCCAGCAGCCAAGCTAGCACGAGCTCCTACGAGCAGTACTTC	CASSQASTSSYEQYF
TRBV5-1	TRBJ2-3	TRBD2	NA	TGCGCCAGCAGCTTGACTAGCGGGAGATTGGATACGCAGTATTTT	CASSLTSGRLDTQYF
TRBV6-5	TRBJ2-5	TRBD1	few	TGTGCCAGCAGGACAGGGGGCGTTGGCCAAGAGACCCAGTACTTC	CASRTGGVGQETQYF
TRBV5-1	TRBJ1-1	TRBD1	many	TGCGCCAGCAGCACCGGACAGGGTGGTAATGCTTTCTTT	CASSTGQGGNAFF
TRBV3-1/TRBV3-2	TRBJ1-6	NA	NA	TGTGCCAGCAGCCAAGTGCTGGGCAGGGTAAATGGTTCACCCCTCCACTTT	CASSQVLGRVNGSPLHF
TRBV4-1	TRBJ1-5	NA	NA	TGCGCCAGCAGCCCCCACTCAGGGGCCCAGCATTTT	CASSPHSGAQHF
TRBV27	TRBJ2-7	NA	NA	TGTGCCAGCAGCCGGTTTGGCTCCTACGAGCAGTACTTC	CASSRFGSYEQYF
TRBV6-5	TRBJ2-3	NA	NA	TGTGCCAGCAGTTACTCCAAGACTAGTAGCACAGATACGCAGTATTTT	CASSYSKTSSTDTQYF
TRBV11-3	TRBJ2-1	NA	NA	TGTGCCAGCAGCTTAGGTCTAGCCAATGAGCAGTTCTTC	CASSLGLANEQFF
TRBV4-2	TRBJ2-5	TRBD2	NA	TGTGCCAGCAGCCATGGCGGAAGAGGGGCCGGGGGGGAGACCCAGTACTTC	CASSHGGRGAGGETQYF
TRBV20-1	TRBJ2-7	NA	NA	TGCAGTGCTAGGGGGGCGGGAGTCATGTACTTC	CSARGAGVMYF
TRBV4-3	TRBJ1-5	NA	many	TGCGCCAGCAGCCAAGATTATGTGGATGGGGGCGTCCAGCCCCAGCATTTT	CASSQDYVDGGVQPQHF
TRBV5-1	TRBJ1-1	NA	NA	TGCGCCAGCAGCTTGGATCCGGTCACTGAAGCTTTCTTT	CASSLDPVTEAFF
TRBV3-1/TRBV3-2	TRBJ2-1	NA	NA	TGTGCCAGCAGCCAAGTATTAGCGACTAGATACAATGAGCAGTTCTTC	CASSQVLATRYNEQFF